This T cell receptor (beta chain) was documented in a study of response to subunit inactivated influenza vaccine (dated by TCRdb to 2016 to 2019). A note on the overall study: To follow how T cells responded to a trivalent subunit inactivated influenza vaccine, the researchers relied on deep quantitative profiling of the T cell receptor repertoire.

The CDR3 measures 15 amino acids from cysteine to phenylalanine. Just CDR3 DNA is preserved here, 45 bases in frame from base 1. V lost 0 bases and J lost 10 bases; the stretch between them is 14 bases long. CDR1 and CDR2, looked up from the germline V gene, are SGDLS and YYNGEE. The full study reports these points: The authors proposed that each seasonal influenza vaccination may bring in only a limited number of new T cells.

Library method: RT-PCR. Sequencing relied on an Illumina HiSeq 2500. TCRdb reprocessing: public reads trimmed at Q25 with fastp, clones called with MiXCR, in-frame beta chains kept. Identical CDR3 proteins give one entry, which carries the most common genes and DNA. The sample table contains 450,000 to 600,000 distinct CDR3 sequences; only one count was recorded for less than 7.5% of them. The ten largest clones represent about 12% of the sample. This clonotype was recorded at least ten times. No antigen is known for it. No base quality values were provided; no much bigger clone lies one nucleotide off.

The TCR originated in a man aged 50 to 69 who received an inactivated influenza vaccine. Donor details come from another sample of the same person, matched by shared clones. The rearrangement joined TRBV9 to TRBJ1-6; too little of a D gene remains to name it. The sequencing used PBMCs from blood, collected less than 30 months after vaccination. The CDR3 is CASSVGPAEGSPLHF. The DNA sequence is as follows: TGTGCCAGCAGCGTAGGCCCCGCTGAAGGGTCACCCCTCCACTTT.